This T cell receptor beta chain was sequenced during a study of blood T cell repertoires in COVID-19. Study at large: Whether acute or convalescent, the COVID-19 samples came from the United States, Italy and Spain.

Under the authors' procedure: From reference gene primer amplification, estimates of nucleated cell counts were derived. Data came from immunoSEQ multiplex PCR; TCRdb stores just in-frame clones and leaves some out. V and J calls and clone size are given by that table; D and trimming were obtained from the DNA. The data show around 60,000 clones, approximately 80% seen once. The germline gives CDR1 MNHEY, CDR2 SVGAGI. The CDR3 is 15 residues long. The clonotype originates from a man aged 25 to 40 with COVID-19, enrolled during active disease. The gene calls are TRBV6-5 and TRBJ2-5; D not resolved. The DNA end favors TRBJ2-7, so the J call may be wrong. The specimen sequenced was peripheral blood. The chain's CDR3 is CASRQTPQSSYEQYF. The DNA of the CDR3 is TGTGCCAGCAGGCAAACACCACAGAGCTCCTACGAGCAGTACTTC.